These 23 T cell receptor beta chains came from one sample sequenced in a study of T cells after yellow fever vaccination. TCRdb re-called the 5' RACE reads through MiXCR, storing one row per CDR3 protein. The sample shows 300,000 to 400,000 distinct CDR3 sequences, about 11% of them seen only once. Material: CD4+ T cells sorted from PBMCs, obtained 45 days after the yellow fever booster vaccination. The receptor set was obtained from a man in his late teens or twenties who received the YFV17D yellow fever vaccine.

The rearrangement uses TRBV12-3 or TRBV12-4 and TRBJ1-1; weak D call: TRBD1 (5 bases). V lost 5 bases and J lost 1, with 8 bases in between. The CDR3 runs 13 residues. The chain's CDR3 is CASSPGTNTEAFF. In nucleotides, the CDR3 is TGTGCCAGCAGTCCCGGGACGAACACTGAAGCTTTCTTT.

This clonotype showed up just once. CDR3 bases: TGCGCCAGCAGCTTGGAGACTAGCGGGGGGGCATGGGATACGCAGTATTTT. Translated, it gives CASSLETSGGAWDTQYF. This chain links TRBV5-1 with TRBJ2-3, with 14 bases identical to TRBD2. CDR1 SGHRS and CDR2 YFSETQ come from the germline V gene. This CDR3 comprises 17 residues. Trimming removed 0 bases from V and 6 bases from J; junction bases left unmatched: 6.

This clonotype appeared a few times. V is TRBV4-2 and J is TRBJ2-5, with 11 positions matching TRBD2. V was pared by 0 bases and J by 5 bases, with 2 bases of the junction left unmatched. Germline CDR1 LGHNA, CDR2 YNFKEQ. The CDR3 spans 15 residues. CDR3: CASSQDPSGGETQYF. The DNA for the CDR3 is TGTGCCAGCAGCCAAGATCCTAGCGGGGGGGAGACCCAGTACTTC.

As concerns this clonotype: The junction differs from germline at one of its ends, possibly a read error. The V gene is TRBV12-3 or TRBV12-4, the J gene TRBJ2-1, with D unclear. The CDR3 contains 13 residues. CDR3 DNA sequence: TGTGCCAGCAGTTTACTGAGGACCCCTACGAGAATCTTC. This translates into CASSLLRTPTRIF.

This clonotype was recorded at least ten times. The chain recombines TRBV4-2 with TRBJ2-3; 8 bases line up with TRBD2. This CDR3 has 16 residues. Germline CDR1 reads LGHNA; CDR2 reads YNFKEQ. Trimming cost V 4 bases and J 0 bases; bases outside gene matches: 6. The CDR3 nucleotides read TGTGCCAGCAGCCTGGGCGGGGGGACTAGCACAGATACGCAGTATTTT. It specifies CASSLGGGTSTDTQYF.

V is TRBV7-3 and J is TRBJ2-5, with 8 bases matching TRBD1. The germline V gene has CDR1 SGHTA and CDR2 FQGTGA. This CDR3 region has 13 residues. Losses at the gene ends were 5 bases for V and 5 bases for J; bases not matched to a gene: 4. The CDR3 DNA reads as TGTGCCAGCAGCCCGACAGGGGCGGAGACCCAGTACTTC. Translated, it gives CASSPTGAETQYF.

The V and J genes are TRBV5-1 and TRBJ2-3; D is unresolved. Trimming took off 0 bases at V and 2 bases at J, with 7 bases between the two ends. This CDR3 spans 14 amino acids. From germline, CDR1 is SGHRS and CDR2 YFSETQ. The CDR3 sequence: CASSLAQNTDTQYF. The DNA of the CDR3 is TGCGCCAGCAGCTTGGCGCAGAACACAGATACGCAGTATTTT.

V is TRBV5-6 and J is TRBJ1-2; TRBD1 matches 7 bases. Trimming took 5 bases from V and 4 from J; bases not matched to a gene: 11. Per the germline V gene, CDR1 is SGHDT and CDR2 is YYEEEE. This CDR3 region has 15 residues. The CDR3 is CASRITTGPSYGYTF. In nucleotides, the CDR3 is TGTGCCAGCAGAATCACGACAGGGCCATCCTATGGCTACACCTTC.

CDR3 sequence: CASSQGLTEAFF. CDR3 DNA sequence: TGTGCCAGCTCACAAGGGCTCACTGAAGCTTTCTTT. This chain links TRBV18 with TRBJ1-1; D uncertain. V shed 4 bases and J shed 4 bases, with 7 bases lying between them. Germline loops: CDR1 KGHSH, CDR2 LQKENI. The CDR3 is made up of 12 amino acids.

This clonotype was observed many times. The chain employs TRBV24-1 and TRBJ2-3; D possibly matches TRBD1 or TRBD2 (5 bases each). This CDR3 has 13 amino acids. The germline V and J ends were trimmed by 6 bases and 6 bases, with 12 bases remaining between them. Germline V gene lookup returns CDR1 KGHDR and CDR2 SFDVKD. CDR3 residues: CATSRGAADTQYF. The CDR3 DNA reads TGTGCCACCAGTAGAGGGGCGGCGGATACGCAGTATTTT.

This clonotype was picked up many times. This chain connects TRBV7-2 to TRBJ2-7, with D unresolved. V was shortened by 4 bases and J by 5 bases, with 9 bases between the two germline ends. The CDR3 is 12 amino acids. Germline V gives CDR1 SGHTA, CDR2 FQGNSA. CDR3 residues: CASSSGFDEQYF. Here the CDR3 DNA reads TGTGCCAGCAGCTCCGGGTTTGACGAGCAGTACTTC.

The table lists this clonotype with a few counts. The chain is built from TRBV6-1 and TRBJ2-2; the D is unclear. The germline CDR1 and CDR2 sequences are MNHNS and SASEGT. There are 14 residues in the CDR3. Trimming stripped 2 bases from V and 1 base from J, with 5 bases between. CDR3 sequence (DNA): TGTGCCAGCAGTGAAATGTGGAACACCGGGGAGCTGTTTTTT. Amino acid sequence: CASSEMWNTGELFF.

This sequence joins TRBV7-2 and TRBJ1-4, with 7 bases that match TRBD1. The CDR3 runs to 15 residues. CDR1 and CDR2 (germline): SGHTA, FQGNSA. Trimming cost V 5 bases and J 4 bases; bases outside gene matches: 7. The CDR3 DNA follows: TGTGCCAGCAGCCCGGGGACAGTCTATAATGAAAAACTGTTTTTT. As protein: CASSPGTVYNEKLFF. The full variable domain, in which reference TRBV7-2 and TRBJ1-4 provide the parts outside the CDR3, is GAGVSQSPSNKVTEKGKDVELRCDPISGHTALYWYRQSLGQGLEFLIYFQGNSAPDKSGLPSDRFSAERTGGSVSTLTIQRTQQEDSAVYLCASSPGTVYNEKLFFGSGTQLSVL.

The chain links TRBV29-1 to TRBJ1-2, with D perhaps matching TRBD1 (6 bases). There are 14 residues in the CDR3. The V gene lost 3 bases and the J gene lost 2 bases, with 13 bases spanning the gap. In germline, CDR1 is SQVTM, CDR2 ANQGSEA. The CDR3 region is CSVESGAENYGYTF. The CDR3 DNA follows: TGCAGCGTTGAGTCAGGGGCGGAGAACTATGGCTACACCTTC.

This rearrangement joins TRBV30 to TRBJ1-2; 7 bases are a match to TRBD1. Germline V gene sequence: CDR1 GTSNPN, CDR2 SVGIG (reference sequence). This CDR3 has 13 amino acids. Trimming cost V 0 bases and J 7 bases; bases outside gene matches: 5. The CDR3 DNA reads TGTGCCTGGAGTGTGGTGCAGGGGGGTGGCTACACCTTC. It translates to CAWSVVQGGGYTF.

This clonotype was recorded at least ten times. The V and J genes are TRBV12-3 or TRBV12-4 and TRBJ2-1, with D uncertain. This CDR3 region has 12 residues. V gave up 5 bases and J gave up 15 bases, with 17 bases separating them. DNA for the CDR3: TGTGCCAGCAGTACATGGACCACTTCGGTGTTCTTC. Translating it yields CASSTWTTSVFF.

This clonotype has a handful of counts. The J gene is TRBJ1-2, the V gene TRBV9; 7 bases line up with TRBD1. CDR1 SGDLS and CDR2 YYNGEE come from the germline V gene. CDR3 length: 15 residues. Trimming took 2 bases from V and 4 from J; bases not matched to a gene: 8. CDR3 in DNA: TGTGCCAGCAGCGTGACAGGGTACCCCGTCTATGGCTACACCTTC. This gives the protein CASSVTGYPVYGYTF.

This chain connects TRBV6-1 to TRBJ1-6, with 7 positions matching TRBD1. Trimming cost V 6 bases and J 2 bases; bases outside gene matches: 4. The germline V gene encodes CDR1 MNHNS and CDR2 SASEGT. The CDR3 has 15 residues. This CDR3 reads CASSEGAAYNSPLHF. The CDR3, as DNA: TGTGCCAGCAGCGAGGGGGCCGCCTATAATTCACCCCTCCACTTT.

The chain recombines TRBV5-1 with TRBJ2-7; no clear D gene. The V end was cut by 1 base, the J end by 3 bases, with 11 bases between. CDR1 is SGHRS and CDR2 is YFSETQ in the germline V gene. The CDR3 totals 14 residues. The DNA of the CDR3 is TGCGCCAGCAGCTTGAGAGGAGAGAGCTACGAGCAGTACTTC. Its translation: CASSLRGESYEQYF. Together with reference TRBV5-1 and TRBJ2-7, the CDR3 gives the full variable domain: KAGVTQTPRYLIKTRGQQVTLSCSPISGHRSVSWYQQTPGQGLQFLFEYFSETQRNKGNFPGRFSGRQFSNSRSEMNVSTLELGDSALYLCASSLRGESYEQYFGPGTRLTVT.

This clonotype was seen only a few times. This chain links TRBV23-1 with TRBJ2-3; 11 bases match TRBD2. TRBV23-1 is classed as an ORF, of uncertain function. Trimming took 0 bases from V and 2 from J; bases not matched to a gene: 4. The CDR3 has 17 residues. The CDR3 DNA reads as TGCGCCAGCAGTCAATCCACTAGCGGGGGCCACACAGATACGCAGTATTTT. This codes for CASSQSTSGGHTDTQYF.

This clonotype was detected a few times. The chain joins TRBV2 to TRBJ2-1; D uncertain. Germline V gene sequence: CDR1 SNHLY, CDR2 FYNNEI. The CDR3 covers 14 residues. The V and J ends lost 6 bases and 7 bases respectively, with 16 bases between them. CDR3 amino acids: CASSPRAPSNEQFF. In DNA form, the CDR3 reads TGTGCCAGCAGCCCCCGGGCCCCTTCTAATGAGCAGTTCTTC.

This clonotype turned up a few times. The chain uses TRBV5-1 and TRBJ1-4, with 7 positions matching TRBD1. CDR1 is SGHRS and CDR2 is YFSETQ in the germline V gene. V gave up 2 bases and J gave up 8 bases; unmatched junction bases: 9. The CDR3 contains 15 residues. In nucleotides, the CDR3 is TGCGCCAGCAGCTTCTCCTTGGGACAGCACGAAAAACTGTTTTTT. This sequence encodes CASSFSLGQHEKLFF.

This clonotype occurred many times. V gene TRBV6-2 or TRBV6-3 combines with J gene TRBJ1-5; D unclear. Trimming took off 6 bases at V and 6 bases at J, with 15 bases between the two ends. Germline values: CDR1 MNHEY, CDR2 SVGEGT. This CDR3 has 14 amino acids. CDR3 in DNA: TGTGCCAGCAGCAAGTCTGGGCCCGGTCAGCCCCAGCATTTT. It specifies CASSKSGPGQPQHF.